A single sample is the source of the 7 T cell receptor beta chains below, sequenced in a study of blood T cell repertoires in COVID-19. Generated by immunoSEQ multiplex PCR, the TCRdb table keeps only in-frame clones and is missing some. The sample has 100,000 to 150,000 clones; 88% are singletons. The sample taken for sequencing was peripheral blood. All receptors derive from a man aged 65 to 79 with active COVID-19.

The J gene is TRBJ1-2, the V gene TRBV2, with TRBD1 as a possible D gene (5 bases). The V end was cut by 5 bases, the J end by 8 bases, with 21 bases between. The length of the CDR3 is 15 residues. Per the germline V gene, CDR1 is SNHLY and CDR2 is FYNNEI. CDR3 sequence: CASSSQPAGVSGYTF. In nucleotides, the CDR3 is TGTGCCAGCAGTTCCCAGCCAGCGGGGGTCTCCGGCTACACCTTC.

This clone has only a few counts. This rearrangement joins TRBV28 to TRBJ1-2, with 7 bases aligning to TRBD1. The CDR3 sequence is 13 residues long. Trimming took 4 bases from V and 2 from J; bases not matched to a gene: 1. The V gene's germline CDR1 is MDHEN and CDR2 SYDVKM. CDR3: CASSSTGNYGYTF. As DNA, the CDR3 is TGTGCCAGCAGTTCGACAGGGAACTATGGCTACACCTTC.

This chain uses TRBV5-1 with TRBJ2-1, with 10 positions matching TRBD2. The CDR3 has 17 amino acids. CDR1 SGHRS and CDR2 YFSETQ come from the germline V gene. The V segment lost 1 base and the J segment 7 bases; nucleotides outside the gene matches: 11. CDR3 amino acids: CASSLPSASGSWNEQFF. The CDR3 DNA sequence: TGCGCCAGCAGCTTGCCGTCGGCTAGCGGGAGTTGGAATGAGCAGTTCTTC.

This chain links TRBV3-1 (or the pseudogene TRBV3-2) with TRBJ2-1; perhaps TRBD2 as D (5 bases). The CDR3 loop spans 15 amino acids. Germline V CDR1 and CDR2: LGHDT, YNNKEL (reference sequence). With 7 bases removed from V and 5 bases from J, the gap between germline ends came to 18 bases. The CDR3 loop reads CASNPGRRGNNEQFF. The DNA of the CDR3 is TGTGCCAGCAACCCCGGCCGCCGGGGTAACAATGAGCAGTTCTTC.

V and J are TRBV5-6 and TRBJ2-1, with D possibly TRBD2 on 6 matching bases. CDR1 and CDR2 (germline): SGHDT, YYEEEE. The CDR3 contains 14 residues. Trimming shortened V by 4 bases and J by 10 bases, and 18 bases separated the two germline ends. This CDR3 is CASSTRDRGSEQFF. DNA of the CDR3: TGTGCCAGCAGCACCCGTGACCGGGGGTCGGAGCAGTTCTTC.

V usage is TRBV30 and J usage is TRBJ2-2, with 9 bases lining up with TRBD1. The length of the CDR3 is 14 residues. The ends lost 5 bases at V and 4 bases at J; junction bases unmatched: 5. CDR1 is GTSNPN, CDR2 SVGIG, per germline (reference sequence). CDR3 bases: TGTGCCTGGGCACAGGGGGCTCGCACCGGGGAGCTGTTTTTT. It is translated as CAWAQGARTGELFF.

The count of this clone is one. J is TRBJ1-1 and V is TRBV24-1; D perhaps matches TRBD1 (5 bases). The germline V and J ends were trimmed by 1 base and 5 bases, with 13 bases remaining between them. This CDR3 region has 15 residues. Per germline, CDR1 KGHDR and CDR2 SFDVKD. The CDR3: CATSDLKTVGTEAFF. DNA for the CDR3: TGTGCCACCAGTGATTTAAAGACAGTAGGGACTGAAGCTTTCTTT.